The clone carrying this T cell receptor (beta chain) has a handful of counts. Primers included in the PCR were 60 Vbeta and 13 Jbeta primers. TCRdb keeps only in-frame clones here, not all; method: immunoSEQ multiplex PCR. The table shows around 120,000 clones, with 15% to 17% occurring only once. The record originates from a study of cytomegalovirus exposure and HLA in healthy donors. Sequencing was carried out using PBMCs. This clonotype was obtained from a woman under 30 in good health and CMV-seronegative.

The CDR3 protein is CAWSRLAYAYNEQFF. CDR3 coding DNA: TGTGCCTGGTCCCGTCTGGCTTACGCCTACAATGAGCAGTTCTTC. The chain uses TRBV30 and TRBJ2-1; D call uncertain. The germline V gene has CDR1 GTSNPN and CDR2 SVGIG (reference sequence). This CDR3 contains 15 residues. Trimming stripped 5 bases from V and 2 bases from J, with 16 bases between.